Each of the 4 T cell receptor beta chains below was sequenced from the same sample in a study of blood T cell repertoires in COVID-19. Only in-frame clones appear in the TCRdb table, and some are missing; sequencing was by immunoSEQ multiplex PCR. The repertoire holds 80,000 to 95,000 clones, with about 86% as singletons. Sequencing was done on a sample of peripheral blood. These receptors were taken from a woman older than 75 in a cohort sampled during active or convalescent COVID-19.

This chain's CDR3 is CASSTDIVTYNEQFF. CDR3 sequence (DNA): TGTGCCAGTAGTACGGACATTGTTACCTACAATGAGCAGTTCTTC. The chain recombines TRBV19 with TRBJ2-1, with a possible D match to TRBD1 (5 bases). Trimming left V 4 bases short and J 2 bases short, with 12 bases between. The germline V gene encodes CDR1 LNHDA and CDR2 SQIVND (reference sequence). CDR3 length: 15 residues.

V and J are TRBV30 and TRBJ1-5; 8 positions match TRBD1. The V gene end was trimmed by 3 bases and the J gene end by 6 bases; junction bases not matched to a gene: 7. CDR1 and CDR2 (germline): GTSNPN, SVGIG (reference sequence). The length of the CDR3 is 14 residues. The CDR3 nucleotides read TGTGCCTGGAGCGCTACAGGGGGAGTTCAGCCCCAGCATTTT. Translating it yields CAWSATGGVQPQHF.

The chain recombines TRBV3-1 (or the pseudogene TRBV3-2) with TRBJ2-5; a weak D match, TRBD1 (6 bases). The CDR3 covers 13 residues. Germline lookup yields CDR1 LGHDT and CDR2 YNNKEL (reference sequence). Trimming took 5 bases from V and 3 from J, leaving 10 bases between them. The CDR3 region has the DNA TGTGCCAGCAGCTTACAGGGAAAAGAGACCCAGTACTTC. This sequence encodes CASSLQGKETQYF.

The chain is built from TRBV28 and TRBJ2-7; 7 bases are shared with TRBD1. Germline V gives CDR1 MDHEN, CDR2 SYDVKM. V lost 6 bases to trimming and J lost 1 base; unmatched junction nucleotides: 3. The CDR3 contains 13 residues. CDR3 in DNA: TGTGCCAGCAGGGGGACAGAGTCCTACGAGCAGTACTTC. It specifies CASRGTESYEQYF.